The 27 T cell receptor beta chains below come from one sample, sequenced in a study of blood T cell repertoires in COVID-19. Sequencing was performed with immunoSEQ multiplex PCR; in TCRdb, only in-frame clones are kept and a portion is missing. The sample includes approximately 500,000 clones, 80% to 90% seen only once; the top ten take approximately 3%. Sequencing input: peripheral blood. All receptors come from a human donor in a cohort sampled during active COVID-19.

This clone was detected only once. CDR3 amino acids: CASSAAQNTEAFF. As DNA, the CDR3 is TGCGCCAGCAGCGCCGCGCAGAACACTGAAGCTTTCTTT. This sequence joins TRBV4-1 and TRBJ1-1; D gene uncertain. This CDR3 region has 13 residues. Per germline, CDR1 MGHRA and CDR2 YSYEKL. The V gene lost 5 bases and the J gene lost 1 base, with 8 bases spanning the gap.

This chain links TRBV6-2 or TRBV6-3 with TRBJ2-3; 7 nucleotides line up with TRBD2. The CDR3 length is 18 residues. In germline, CDR1 is MNHEY, CDR2 SVGEGT. V lost 2 bases and J lost 4; bases outside the gene matches: 15. The CDR3 loop reads CASSYEMGREDSPDTQYF. Here the CDR3 DNA reads TGTGCCAGCAGTTACGAAATGGGGAGGGAGGATAGCCCAGATACGCAGTATTTT.

This chain links TRBV18 with TRBJ2-1; 14 bases map to TRBD2. The CDR3 consists of 15 residues. The ends lost 3 bases at V and 14 bases at J; junction bases unmatched: 9. From germline, CDR1 is KGHSH and CDR2 LQKENI. DNA of the CDR3: TGTGCCAGCTCACCTCCGGGACTAGCGGGAGAAATAGAGTTCTTC. Its protein is CASSPPGLAGEIEFF.

This clone was seen just once. The gene calls are TRBV2 and TRBJ2-1; tentative D call: TRBD2 (6 bases). In germline, CDR1 is SNHLY, CDR2 FYNNEI. V lost 2 bases and J lost 10, with 18 bases in between. This CDR3 has 15 amino acids. The CDR3 loop is CASSERLGGVREQFF. The CDR3 region has the DNA TGTGCCAGCAGTGAACGGTTGGGGGGTGTTAGGGAGCAGTTCTTC.

The rearrangement uses TRBV3-1 (or the pseudogene TRBV3-2) and TRBJ1-1, with D perhaps TRBD1 (5 bases). Germline V gene data show CDR1 as LGHDT and CDR2 as YNNKEL (reference sequence). The V gene lost 2 bases and the J gene lost 4 bases, with 14 bases spanning the gap. The CDR3 extends over 15 amino acids. CDR3 in amino acids: CASSQPKLGGTEAFF. DNA of the CDR3: TGTGCCAGCAGCCAACCCAAATTGGGGGGCACTGAAGCTTTCTTT.

The chain combines TRBV14 with TRBJ2-1, with 13 bases lining up with TRBD2. The J segment lost 7 bases and the V segment lost 0 bases, leaving 6 bases of the junction unmatched. The germline CDR1 and CDR2 sequences are SGHDN and FVKESK. The CDR3 contains 17 residues. CDR3 bases: TGTGCCAGCAGCCAAGATTGGACTAGCGGGAGAGTAAATGAGCAGTTCTTC. Translation: CASSQDWTSGRVNEQFF.

The V and J genes are TRBV5-4 and TRBJ2-5; 9 bases line up with TRBD2. The length of the CDR3 is 16 residues. Germline loops: CDR1 SGHNT, CDR2 YYREEE (reference sequence). V shed 1 base and J 5 bases; nucleotides not matched to a gene: 9. The CDR3 nucleotides are TGTGCCAGCAGCTTGAATCCGCGGGAGGGCCAGGAGACCCAGTACTTC. Its protein product is CASSLNPREGQETQYF.

The chain recombines TRBV14 with TRBJ2-1, with 9 bases identical to TRBD2. The CDR3 has 15 residues. Germline V lookup: CDR1 SGHDN, CDR2 FVKESK. Trimming took 4 bases from V and 3 from J; bases not matched to a gene: 4. The CDR3 spells CASSRGTSYYNEQFF. CDR3 in DNA: TGTGCCAGCAGCCGAGGGACTAGCTACTACAATGAGCAGTTCTTC.

The chain uses TRBV28 and TRBJ2-3, with a tentative D call TRBD1 (5 bases). The CDR3 contains 13 residues. CDR1 and CDR2 (germline): MDHEN, SYDVKM. Trimming shortened V by 8 bases and J by 2 bases, and 11 bases separated the two germline ends. The CDR3 sequence is CASDRKDTDTQYF. DNA for the CDR3: TGTGCCAGCGACAGAAAGGACACAGATACGCAGTATTTT.

The chain recombines TRBV19 with TRBJ1-3; D is unresolved. Germline V lookup: CDR1 LNHDA, CDR2 SQIVND (reference sequence). CDR3 size: 15 residues. The ends were cut back, 1 base at V and 2 bases at J, with 9 bases in the middle. In DNA form, the CDR3 reads TGTGCCAGTAGTATAGGAAGCGGCCCTGGAAACACCATATATTTT. Its translation: CASSIGSGPGNTIYF.

The chain joins TRBV6-5 to TRBJ1-3, with D perhaps TRBD1 (5 bases). Germline V gene data show CDR1 as MNHEY and CDR2 as SVGAGI. Deletions cut 11 bases from V and 0 bases from J, with 14 bases between. CDR3 length equals 14 residues. The CDR3 loop is CALQERGSGNTIYF. Written as DNA, the CDR3 is TGTGCCTTACAGGAGAGAGGCTCTGGAAACACCATATATTTT.

The V and J genes are TRBV19 and TRBJ1-1, with no clear D. CDR1 LNHDA and CDR2 SQIVND come from the germline V gene (reference sequence). V gave up 1 base and J gave up 3 bases, with 9 bases separating them. The CDR3 covers 14 residues. The CDR3 region has the DNA TGTGCCAGTAGTATAGGAGAGGGTGACACTGAAGCTTTCTTT. Amino acid sequence: CASSIGEGDTEAFF. The whole variable domain, filled in from reference TRBV19 and TRBJ1-1, reads DGGITQSPKYLFRKEGQNVTLSCEQNLNHDAMYWYRQDPGQGLRLIYYSQIVNDFQKGDIAEGYSVSREKKESFPLTVTSAQKNPTAFYLCASSIGEGDTEAFFGQGTRLTVV.

This clone appeared a few times. This sequence joins TRBV28 and TRBJ2-7, with TRBD2 as a possible D gene (5 bases). V was pared by 7 bases and J by 4 bases, with 11 bases between. The CDR3 has 12 residues. Germline V lookup: CDR1 MDHEN, CDR2 SYDVKM. CDR3 sequence (DNA): TGTGCCAGCATTTCCAGGAGGTACGAGCAGTACTTC. This translates into CASISRRYEQYF.

The chain couples TRBV4-3 to TRBJ2-7; TRBD2 matches at 9 bases. The CDR3 runs to 18 residues. Germline assignment: CDR1 LGHNA and CDR2 YSLEER. With 4 bases clipped from V and 1 base from J, the junction kept 14 bases outside the gene matches. The CDR3 region has the DNA TGCGCCAGCAGCCTCAGATGGCCCGTAGCGGGAGAATCCTACGAGCAGTACTTC. Amino acids: CASSLRWPVAGESYEQYF.

The gene calls are TRBV4-1 and TRBJ2-3, with 9 bases lining up with TRBD2. The CDR3 runs to 18 residues. The V gene's germline CDR1 is MGHRA and CDR2 YSYEKL. Trimming removed 4 bases from V and 0 bases from J; junction bases left unmatched: 11. CDR3 DNA sequence: TGCGCCAGCAGCCCAGAACTGGCGGGAGGGATCAGCACAGATACGCAGTATTTT. This translates into CASSPELAGGISTDTQYF.

V usage is TRBV18 and J usage is TRBJ2-1, with TRBD1 matching over 9 bases. Germline lookup yields CDR1 KGHSH and CDR2 LQKENI. V lost 3 bases and J lost 7; bases outside the gene matches: 7. The length of the CDR3 is 15 residues. For the CDR3, the DNA is TGTGCCAGCTCACCGGACAGGGGCAAGTGGAATGAGCAGTTCTTC. It codes for CASSPDRGKWNEQFF.

V usage is TRBV5-1 and J usage is TRBJ2-1, with TRBD2 matching over 7 bases. The length of the CDR3 is 15 residues. J was trimmed by 3 bases and V by 3 bases; bases with no gene match: 6. Germline CDR1 SGHRS, CDR2 YFSETQ. Here the CDR3 DNA reads TGCGCCAGCAGCTCTGGTAGCGGGTACTACAATGAGCAGTTCTTC. The encoded protein is CASSSGSGYYNEQFF.

The chain joins TRBV19 to TRBJ2-1, with D unclear. Germline V lookup: CDR1 LNHDA, CDR2 SQIVND (reference sequence). CDR3 length: 15 amino acids. V dropped 5 bases and J dropped 5 bases, with 16 bases sitting between them. The CDR3 DNA is TGTGCCAGTAGTCCCCGGTTTGGTGCCCACAATGAGCAGTTCTTC. As protein: CASSPRFGAHNEQFF.

This chain links TRBV28 with TRBJ2-1; TRBD1 matches at 7 bases. The CDR3 is made up of 19 amino acids. CDR1 and CDR2 from the germline V gene are MDHEN and SYDVKM. Trimming removed 2 bases from V and 1 base from J; junction bases left unmatched: 14. CDR3: CASSLPGGYTGVSYNEQFF. CDR3 DNA sequence: TGTGCCAGCAGTTTACCCGGCGGGTATACAGGGGTATCCTACAATGAGCAGTTCTTC. Drawing the rest from reference TRBV28 and TRBJ2-1, the complete variable domain is DVKVTQSSRYLVKRTGEKVFLECVQDMDHENMFWYRQDPGLGLRLIYFSYDVKMKEKGDIPEGYSVSREKKERFSLILESASTNQTSMYLCASSLPGGYTGVSYNEQFFGPGTRLTVL.

This clone came up once. CDR3 DNA sequence: TGCAGCCCCGCGGGGACGCCCAACTCCTACGAGCAGTACTTC. Its protein is CSPAGTPNSYEQYF. The J gene is TRBJ2-7, the V gene TRBV29-1, with D possibly TRBD2 on 6 matching bases. The V and J ends lost 8 bases and 0 bases respectively, with 17 bases between them. The CDR3 has 14 residues. CDR1 SQVTM and CDR2 ANQGSEA come from the germline V gene.

Regarding this clone: This sample also contains other DNA sequences that code for the same CDR3. In DNA form, the CDR3 reads TGCAGCGTTGCCCACTCCTCCGGCTCCTACAATGAGCAGTTCTTC. Encoded protein: CSVAHSSGSYNEQFF. The rearrangement links TRBV29-1 to TRBJ2-1; D unresolved. CDR1 and CDR2 from the germline V gene are SQVTM and ANQGSEA. The CDR3 runs 15 residues. V was trimmed by 4 bases and J by 0 bases, leaving 13 bases between them.

The chain is built from TRBV9 and TRBJ1-1; D remains unclear. Looked up from germline, CDR1 is SGDLS and CDR2 is YYNGEE. V was clipped by 4 bases and J by 4 bases, with 17 bases between them. The CDR3 covers 15 residues. Here the CDR3 reads CASSPRDERATEAFF. The CDR3 DNA sequence: TGTGCCAGCAGCCCCCGGGATGAGCGGGCCACTGAAGCTTTCTTT.

V usage is TRBV7-2 and J usage is TRBJ1-6; D unclear. Trimming pared 7 bases from V and 2 bases from J, leaving 12 bases between. This CDR3 has 15 amino acids. Per the germline V gene, CDR1 is SGHTA and CDR2 is FQGNSA. This chain's CDR3 is CASTLREPYNSPLHF. CDR3 in DNA: TGTGCCAGCACTTTGAGGGAGCCCTATAATTCACCCCTCCACTTT.

In nucleotides, the CDR3 is TGTGCCTGGAGTCTGACAGTGTTCTATGGCTACACCTTC. It translates to CAWSLTVFYGYTF. This chain joins TRBV30 and TRBJ1-2, with D perhaps TRBD1 (5 bases). Between the trimmed V and J ends, which lost 2 bases and 4 bases, there was a span of 11 bases. CDR3 length: 13 amino acids. Germline CDR1 reads GTSNPN; CDR2 reads SVGIG (reference sequence).

The J gene is TRBJ2-1, the V gene TRBV7-9; D ambiguous. The CDR3 has 14 amino acids. Trimming shortened V by 2 bases and J by 2 bases, and 7 bases separated the two germline ends. Looked up from germline, CDR1 is SEHNR and CDR2 is FQNEAQ (reference sequence). The CDR3 reads CASSLSAAYNEQFF. Written as DNA, the CDR3 is TGTGCCAGCAGCTTAAGCGCCGCCTACAATGAGCAGTTCTTC.

This sequence joins TRBV6-5 and TRBJ1-2, with D perhaps matching TRBD1 (6 bases). Germline loops: CDR1 MNHEY, CDR2 SVGAGI. CDR3 length: 14 residues. Trimming removed 2 bases from V and 3 bases from J, with 10 bases in between. The CDR3 DNA sequence: TGTGCCAGCAGTTACCGGCCAGGGGACTATGGCTACACCTTC. Its translation: CASSYRPGDYGYTF.

In regard to this clone: A much bigger clone sits one base away, suggesting this may be a read error. CDR3 in amino acids: CASSLGMNTEAFF. Written as DNA, the CDR3 is TGTGCCAGCAGCTTAGGTATGAACACTGAAGCTTTCTTT. The rearrangement uses TRBV11-2 and TRBJ1-1, with D hard to call. This CDR3 contains 13 residues. Deletions cut 1 base from V and 0 bases from J, with 3 bases between. Per the germline V gene, CDR1 is SGHAT and CDR2 is FQNNGV.